This T cell receptor beta chain was documented in a study of blood T cell repertoires in COVID-19. Study context: T cells, B-cell-depleted T cells, or PBMCs provided the cDNA or gDNA that served as material.

The authors' processing: Amplification from reference gene primers served as the basis for estimated nucleated cell counts. The table came from immunoSEQ multiplex PCR; TCRdb's copy has only in-frame clones and leaves some out. V, J and clone size reflect that table, while D and trimming were determined from the DNA. The data contain some 83,000 clones, roughly 89% of them singletons. V was cut by 5 bases and J by 3 bases, with 19 bases left in between. CDR1 and CDR2 (germline): SEHNR, FQNEAQ (reference sequence). The CDR3 runs to 16 residues. Input material: peripheral blood. The chain couples TRBV7-9 to TRBJ1-1; D gene ambiguous. This clonotype was sampled from a man over 45 with acute or convalescent COVID-19. CDR3 in amino acids: CASSQGSLDGDTEAFF. CDR3 nucleotides: TGTGCCAGCAGCCAAGGATCTCTAGATGGTGACACTGAAGCTTTCTTT.